Listed below are T cell receptor beta chains from one sample, sequenced in a study of cytomegalovirus exposure and HLA in healthy donors. Clones were read by immunoSEQ multiplex PCR, and TCRdb kept only the in-frame ones, dropping some. The sample carries 95,000 to 150,000 clones, around three quarters recorded once. The sequencing input was PBMCs. The receptor source for this set is a woman in her forties in good health and CMV-seropositive. CDR3s include the opening cysteine and the closing phenylalanine or tryptophan. D genes are given only for firm matches. Only some rows state a clone size, as once, few, many or a class for expanded clones.

clone_size: few; j_call: TRBJ2-5; v_call: TRBV4-2; d_call: TRBD2; cdr3_aa: CASSQDLLAGAPPQYF; cdr3_nt: TGTGCCAGCAGCCAAGATCTTCTAGCGGGAGCTCCCCCTCAGTACTTC
clone_size: NA; j_call: TRBJ2-7; v_call: TRBV2; d_call: TRBD1; cdr3_aa: CASSDAPGTVYEQYF; cdr3_nt: TGTGCCAGCAGTGATGCCCCCGGGACAGTCTACGAGCAGTACTTC
clone_size: NA; j_call: TRBJ2-5; v_call: TRBV18; d_call: NA; cdr3_aa: CASSPFGVQETQYF; cdr3_nt: TGTGCCAGCTCACCATTCGGGGTTCAAGAGACCCAGTACTTC
clone_size: NA; j_call: TRBJ1-4; v_call: TRBV19; d_call: NA; cdr3_aa: CASTDVRWVGGEKLFF; cdr3_nt: TGTGCCAGTACAGACGTGCGTTGGGTCGGGGGTGAAAAACTGTTTTTT
clone_size: NA; j_call: TRBJ2-3; v_call: TRBV13; d_call: NA; cdr3_aa: CASSQRTDYTQYF; cdr3_nt: TGTGCCAGCAGCCAGAGGACTGACTATACGCAGTATTTT
clone_size: NA; j_call: TRBJ1-2; v_call: TRBV2; d_call: NA; cdr3_aa: CASSESAGVSGYTF; cdr3_nt: TGTGCCAGCAGTGAGTCCGCAGGGGTGAGTGGCTACACCTTC
clone_size: NA; j_call: TRBJ2-3; v_call: TRBV19; d_call: TRBD2; cdr3_aa: CASSSWTSGGTDTQYF; cdr3_nt: TGTGCCAGTAGTTCCTGGACTAGCGGTGGTACAGATACGCAGTATTTT
clone_size: NA; j_call: TRBJ1-1; v_call: TRBV7-2; d_call: NA; cdr3_aa: CASSPTLGAGRIEAFF; cdr3_nt: TGTGCCAGCAGCCCAACCCTAGGTGCGGGCAGGATAGAAGCTTTCTTT
clone_size: NA; j_call: TRBJ1-4; v_call: TRBV2; d_call: TRBD1; cdr3_aa: CASSPGGQGGEKLFF; cdr3_nt: TGTGCCAGCAGCCCGGGCGGACAGGGAGGTGAAAAACTGTTTTTT
clone_size: NA; j_call: TRBJ2-3; v_call: TRBV2; d_call: NA; cdr3_aa: CASKQTAGTQYF; cdr3_nt: TGTGCCAGCAAGCAGACTGCTGGTACGCAGTATTTT
clone_size: NA; j_call: TRBJ2-3; v_call: TRBV7-2; d_call: TRBD2; cdr3_aa: CASSPTSGRGDTQYF; cdr3_nt: TGTGCCAGCAGCCCCACTAGCGGGAGGGGAGATACGCAGTATTTT
clone_size: NA; j_call: TRBJ2-7; v_call: TRBV5-6; d_call: TRBD2; cdr3_aa: CASSLAGTSGRLYEQYF; cdr3_nt: TGTGCCAGCAGCTTGGCCGGGACTAGCGGGAGGCTCTACGAGCAGTACTTC
clone_size: NA; j_call: TRBJ1-3; v_call: TRBV9; d_call: TRBD1; cdr3_aa: CASSVGQGAGNTIYF; cdr3_nt: TGTGCCAGCAGCGTAGGACAGGGGGCTGGAAACACCATATATTTT
clone_size: NA; j_call: TRBJ2-5; v_call: TRBV5-4; d_call: TRBD2; cdr3_aa: CASSQKRGGVGKETQYF; cdr3_nt: TGTGCCAGCAGCCAGAAACGGGGGGGCGTTGGAAAAGAGACCCAGTACTTC
clone_size: NA; j_call: TRBJ2-1; v_call: TRBV29-1; d_call: TRBD1; cdr3_aa: CSVEGQGATYNEQFF; cdr3_nt: TGCAGCGTTGAAGGGCAGGGGGCCACCTACAATGAGCAGTTCTTC
clone_size: NA; j_call: TRBJ2-7; v_call: TRBV4-1; d_call: NA; cdr3_aa: CASSQDRVASYEQYF; cdr3_nt: TGCGCCAGCAGCCAAGACAGGGTCGCCTCCTACGAGCAGTACTTC
clone_size: NA; j_call: TRBJ2-3; v_call: TRBV20-1; d_call: TRBD2; cdr3_aa: CSAGLAWTQYF; cdr3_nt: TGCAGTGCTGGACTAGCGTGGACGCAGTATTTT
clone_size: NA; j_call: TRBJ2-7; v_call: TRBV9; d_call: NA; cdr3_aa: CASSVEWQGYEQYF; cdr3_nt: TGTGCCAGCAGCGTAGAGTGGCAGGGCTACGAGCAGTACTTC
clone_size: NA; j_call: TRBJ2-7; v_call: TRBV4-3; d_call: NA; cdr3_aa: CASSPARSGPFEQYF; cdr3_nt: TGCGCCAGCAGCCCCGCCCGGAGCGGTCCTTTTGAGCAGTACTTC
clone_size: few; j_call: TRBJ2-5; v_call: TRBV6-1; d_call: NA; cdr3_aa: CASSEMAAGWETQYF; cdr3_nt: TGTGCCAGCAGTGAAATGGCTGCGGGATGGGAGACCCAGTACTTC
clone_size: NA; j_call: TRBJ1-2; v_call: TRBV4-1; d_call: NA; cdr3_aa: CASSQAGPFNYGYTF; cdr3_nt: TGCGCCAGCAGCCAAGCAGGGCCCTTTAACTATGGCTACACCTTC
clone_size: few; j_call: TRBJ1-1; v_call: TRBV10-3; d_call: TRBD1; cdr3_aa: CAISRTGANTEAFF; cdr3_nt: TGTGCCATCAGTAGGACAGGGGCGAACACTGAAGCTTTCTTT
clone_size: NA; j_call: TRBJ1-4; v_call: TRBV7-9; d_call: NA; cdr3_aa: CASSAGAGEKLFF; cdr3_nt: TGTGCCAGCAGCGCAGGGGCGGGCGAAAAACTGTTTTTT
clone_size: NA; j_call: TRBJ1-6; v_call: TRBV6-5; d_call: NA; cdr3_aa: CASRVVNNSPLHF; cdr3_nt: TGTGCCAGCAGGGTAGTGAACAATTCACCCCTCCACTTT
clone_size: NA; j_call: TRBJ1-1; v_call: TRBV7-9; d_call: NA; cdr3_aa: CASSLPGRTEAFF; cdr3_nt: TGTGCCAGCAGCTTACCCGGGAGGACTGAAGCTTTCTTT
clone_size: few; j_call: TRBJ2-2; v_call: TRBV19; d_call: TRBD1; cdr3_aa: CASSSRRTGVTGELFF; cdr3_nt: TGTGCCAGTAGTTCCCGGAGGACAGGGGTTACCGGGGAGCTGTTTTTT
clone_size: once; j_call: TRBJ2-4; v_call: TRBV7-2; d_call: NA; cdr3_aa: CASSLARVGNIQYF; cdr3_nt: TGTGCCAGCAGCTTAGCCAGGGTAGGAAACATTCAGTACTTC
clone_size: NA; j_call: TRBJ2-7; v_call: TRBV6-1; d_call: TRBD2; cdr3_aa: CASSVPGLAYYEQYF; cdr3_nt: TGTGCCAGCAGCGTTCCGGGACTAGCGTATTACGAGCAGTACTTC
clone_size: NA; j_call: TRBJ2-4; v_call: TRBV7-9; d_call: NA; cdr3_aa: CASSAYREVGNIQYF; cdr3_nt: TGTGCCAGCAGCGCCTACAGGGAAGTTGGAAACATTCAGTACTTC
clone_size: NA; j_call: TRBJ1-3; v_call: TRBV30; d_call: NA; cdr3_aa: CACSFSSGNTIYF; cdr3_nt: TGTGCCTGCAGTTTTAGCTCTGGAAACACCATATATTTT
clone_size: NA; j_call: TRBJ1-4; v_call: TRBV6-1; d_call: TRBD1; cdr3_aa: CASMRRTGGDEKLFF; cdr3_nt: TGTGCCAGCATGAGGAGGACAGGGGGGGATGAAAAACTGTTTTTT
clone_size: NA; j_call: TRBJ2-3; v_call: TRBV7-2; d_call: NA; cdr3_aa: CASSPQGWDTQYF; cdr3_nt: TGTGCCAGCAGCCCACAGGGATGGGATACGCAGTATTTT
clone_size: NA; j_call: TRBJ2-3; v_call: TRBV7-2; d_call: NA; cdr3_aa: CASSFSPSTDTQYF; cdr3_nt: TGTGCCAGCAGCTTCTCCCCTAGCACAGATACGCAGTATTTT
clone_size: once; j_call: TRBJ2-1; v_call: TRBV6-4; d_call: TRBD2; cdr3_aa: CASSDSGTSGGAYHNEQFF; cdr3_nt: TGTGCCAGCAGTGACTCGGGGACTAGCGGGGGGGCCTACCACAATGAGCAGTTCTTC
clone_size: NA; j_call: TRBJ2-3; v_call: TRBV5-1; d_call: TRBD2; cdr3_aa: CASIGTSGTSTDTQYF; cdr3_nt: TGCGCCAGCATCGGGACCAGCGGGACCAGCACAGATACGCAGTATTTT
clone_size: NA; j_call: TRBJ2-3; v_call: TRBV2; d_call: TRBD2; cdr3_aa: CASSAIGGAIDTQYF; cdr3_nt: TGTGCCAGCAGTGCGATCGGGGGGGCGATAGATACGCAGTATTTT
clone_size: NA; j_call: TRBJ2-1; v_call: TRBV4-3; d_call: NA; cdr3_aa: CASSLEGRNYNEQFF; cdr3_nt: TGCGCCAGCAGCCTGGAGGGGCGCAACTACAATGAGCAGTTCTTC
clone_size: few; j_call: TRBJ1-1; v_call: TRBV12-5; d_call: TRBD1; cdr3_aa: CASVTGTAMNTEAFF; cdr3_nt: TGTGCTAGTGTTACCGGGACAGCTATGAACACTGAAGCTTTCTTT
clone_size: NA; j_call: TRBJ2-7; v_call: TRBV18; d_call: TRBD1; cdr3_aa: CASSPGQNYEQYF; cdr3_nt: TGTGCCAGCTCACCGGGACAGAACTACGAGCAGTACTTC
clone_size: NA; j_call: TRBJ2-5; v_call: TRBV7-9; d_call: TRBD2; cdr3_aa: CASSLVSGGSETQYF; cdr3_nt: TGTGCCAGCAGCTTAGTGAGCGGGGGGTCGGAGACCCAGTACTTC
clone_size: NA; j_call: TRBJ2-5; v_call: TRBV9; d_call: NA; cdr3_aa: CASSPQMSGETQYF; cdr3_nt: TGTGCCAGCAGCCCCCAGATGAGCGGGGAGACCCAGTACTTC
clone_size: NA; j_call: TRBJ1-5; v_call: TRBV23-1; d_call: NA; cdr3_aa: CASSRRQVSNQPQHF; cdr3_nt: TGCGCCAGCAGTCGGCGACAGGTTAGCAATCAGCCCCAGCATTTT
clone_size: NA; j_call: TRBJ1-6; v_call: TRBV4-1; d_call: NA; cdr3_aa: CASSLRTASNSPLHF; cdr3_nt: TGCGCCAGCAGCCTCAGGACAGCGAGTAATTCACCCCTCCACTTT
clone_size: NA; j_call: TRBJ1-2; v_call: TRBV30; d_call: NA; cdr3_aa: CAWSAGGVRGYTF; cdr3_nt: TGTGCCTGGAGTGCCGGGGGGGTGAGGGGCTACACCTTC
clone_size: few; j_call: TRBJ1-2; v_call: TRBV30; d_call: NA; cdr3_aa: CAWSGRADSGYTF; cdr3_nt: TGTGCCTGGAGTGGTCGCGCCGATAGCGGCTACACCTTC